One T cell receptor beta chain is described in this entry. The target antigen is unknown. CD45RO/CCR7/CD25/CD127/CD95/CD27 separated CD4+ naive, central memory, regulatory and stem cell-like memory cells by sorting. Every bit of the isolated RNA underwent reverse transcription, so sequencing read expressed TCRB transcripts. Here immunoSEQ multiplex PCR was the method, and the copy in TCRdb shows in-frame clones only, minus some. The table has just under 150,000 clones, roughly a tenth seen once. This entry belongs to a study of beta chain features in type 1 diabetes. About the research overall: Sorted cells from all samples, numbering about 98 million, were examined. Overall study findings and caveats: More deletions and fewer insertions at VDJ junctions were found in patients with type 1 diabetes.

The germline V and J ends were trimmed by 5 bases and 7 bases, with 16 bases remaining between them. The CDR3 has 13 residues. The germline gives CDR1 SGHRS, CDR2 YFSETQ. The chain is built from TRBV5-1 and TRBJ2-7; TRBD2 is a possible D gene (6 bases). Sequencing was performed on naive CD4+ T cells from blood. The sequence came from a man aged 18-30 years in good health. CDR3 coding DNA: TGCGCCAGCAGGTGGACCGAGGGGAGGGAGCAGTACTTC. Amino acid sequence: CASRWTEGREQYF.